This entry describes one T cell receptor (beta chain). Its specificity is not known. The data derive from a study of T cell responses to AZD1222 COVID-19 vaccine. Clones were sequenced by immunoSEQ multiplex PCR, and TCRdb holds only the in-frame ones, with some missing. The table has 140,000 to 150,000 clones, more than 85% seen once. Findings and limits, study-wide: Females outnumbered males among donors, who were mostly white British; clonal diversity was possibly underestimated.

The source was peripheral blood, collected on day 0 of AZD1222 vaccination. The TCR sequence derives from an adult in good health.

CDR3 sequence reads: CASSLPEASANEKLFF. The CDR3 nucleotides are TGCGCCAGCAGCCTCCCGGAGGCCTCGGCTAATGAAAAACTGTTTTTT. This chain connects TRBV5-1 to TRBJ1-4; D gene ambiguous. V was pared by 4 bases and J by 3 bases, with 16 bases between. CDR3 length: 16 amino acids. Germline assignment: CDR1 SGHRS and CDR2 YFSETQ.